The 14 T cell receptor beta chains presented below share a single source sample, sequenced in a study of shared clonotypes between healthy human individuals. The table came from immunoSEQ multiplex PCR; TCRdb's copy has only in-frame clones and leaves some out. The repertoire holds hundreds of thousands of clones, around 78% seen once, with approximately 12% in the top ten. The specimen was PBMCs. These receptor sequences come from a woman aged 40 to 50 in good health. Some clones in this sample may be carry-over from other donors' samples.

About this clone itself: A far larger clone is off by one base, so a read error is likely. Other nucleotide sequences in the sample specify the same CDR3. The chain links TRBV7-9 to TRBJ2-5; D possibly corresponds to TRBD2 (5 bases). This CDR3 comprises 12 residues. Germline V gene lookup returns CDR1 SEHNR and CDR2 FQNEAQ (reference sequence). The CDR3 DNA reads TGTGCCAGTAGCTTAGCGATCGAGACCCAGTACTTC. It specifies CASSLAIETQYF.

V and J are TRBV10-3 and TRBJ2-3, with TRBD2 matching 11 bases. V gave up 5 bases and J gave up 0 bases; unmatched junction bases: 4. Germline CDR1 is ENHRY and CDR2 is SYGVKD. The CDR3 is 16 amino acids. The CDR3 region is CAISSRTSGSTDTQYF. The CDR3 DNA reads TGTGCCATCAGTTCCCGGACTAGCGGGAGCACAGATACGCAGTATTTT.

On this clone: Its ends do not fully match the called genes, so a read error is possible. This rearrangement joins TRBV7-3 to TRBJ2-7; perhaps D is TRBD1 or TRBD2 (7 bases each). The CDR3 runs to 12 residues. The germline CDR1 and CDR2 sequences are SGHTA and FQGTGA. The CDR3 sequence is CASRGETGRENF. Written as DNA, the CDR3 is TGTGCCAGCAGGGGTGAGACAGGGAGGGAGAACTTC.

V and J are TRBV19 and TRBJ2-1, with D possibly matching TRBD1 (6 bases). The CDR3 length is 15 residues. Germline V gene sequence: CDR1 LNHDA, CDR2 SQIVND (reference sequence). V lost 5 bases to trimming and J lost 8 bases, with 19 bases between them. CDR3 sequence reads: CASSRPDRVDHEQFF. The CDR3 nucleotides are TGTGCCAGTAGTCGCCCGGACAGAGTGGATCATGAGCAGTTCTTC.

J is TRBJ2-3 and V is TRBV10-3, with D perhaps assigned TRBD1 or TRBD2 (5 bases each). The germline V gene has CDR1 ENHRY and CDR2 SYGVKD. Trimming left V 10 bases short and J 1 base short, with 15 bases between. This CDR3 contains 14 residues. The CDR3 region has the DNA TGTGCCAGCAGATTGGGACCTGGCACAGATACGCAGTATTTT. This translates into CASRLGPGTDTQYF.

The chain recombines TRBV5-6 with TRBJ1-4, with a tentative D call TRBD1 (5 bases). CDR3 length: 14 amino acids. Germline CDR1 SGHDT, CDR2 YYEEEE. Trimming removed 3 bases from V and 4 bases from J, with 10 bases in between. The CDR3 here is CASSSPGINEKLFF. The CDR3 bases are TGTGCCAGCAGCTCCCCAGGGATTAATGAAAAACTGTTTTTT.

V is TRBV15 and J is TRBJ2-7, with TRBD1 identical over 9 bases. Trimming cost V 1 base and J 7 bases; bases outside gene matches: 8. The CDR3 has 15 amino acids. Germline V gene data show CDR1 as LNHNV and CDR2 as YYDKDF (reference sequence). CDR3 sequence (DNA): TGTGCCACCAGCAGAGGCCGGACAGGGGCCTTAGAGCAGTACTTC. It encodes CATSRGRTGALEQYF.

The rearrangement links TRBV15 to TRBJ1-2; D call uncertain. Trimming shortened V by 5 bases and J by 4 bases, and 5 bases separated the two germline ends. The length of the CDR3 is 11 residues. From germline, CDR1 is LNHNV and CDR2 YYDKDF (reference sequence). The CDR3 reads CATSPGYGYTF. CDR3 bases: TGTGCCACCAGCCCCGGCTATGGCTACACCTTC.

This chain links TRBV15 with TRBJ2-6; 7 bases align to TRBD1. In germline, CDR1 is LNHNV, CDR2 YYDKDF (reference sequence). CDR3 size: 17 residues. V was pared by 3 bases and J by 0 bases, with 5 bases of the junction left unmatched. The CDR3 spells CATSRTGLSSGANVLTF. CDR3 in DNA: TGTGCCACCAGCAGGACAGGGTTAAGCTCTGGGGCCAACGTCCTGACTTTC. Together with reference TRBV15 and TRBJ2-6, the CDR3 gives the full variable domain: DAMVIQNPRYQVTQFGKPVTLSCSQTLNHNVMYWYQQKSSQAPKLLFHYYDKDFNNEADTPDNFQSRRPNTSFCFLDIRSPGLGDTAMYLCATSRTGLSSGANVLTFGAGSRLTVL.

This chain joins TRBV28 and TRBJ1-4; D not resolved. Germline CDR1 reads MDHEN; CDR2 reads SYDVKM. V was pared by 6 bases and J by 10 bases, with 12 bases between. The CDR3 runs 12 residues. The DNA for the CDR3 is TGTGCCAGCAGCTTGGTCGTAGGAAAACTGTTTTTT. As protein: CASSLVVGKLFF.

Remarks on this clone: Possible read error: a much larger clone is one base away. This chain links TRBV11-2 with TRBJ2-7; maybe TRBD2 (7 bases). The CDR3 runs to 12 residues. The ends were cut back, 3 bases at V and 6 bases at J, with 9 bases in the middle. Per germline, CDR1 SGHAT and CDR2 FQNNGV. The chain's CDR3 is CASSLGGREQYF. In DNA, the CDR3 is TGTGCCAGCAGCTTGGGGGGGCGCGAGCAGTACTTC.

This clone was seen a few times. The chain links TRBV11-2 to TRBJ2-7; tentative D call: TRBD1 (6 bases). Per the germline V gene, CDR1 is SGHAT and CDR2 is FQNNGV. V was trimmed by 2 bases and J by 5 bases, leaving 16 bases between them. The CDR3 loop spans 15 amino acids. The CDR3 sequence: CASSLSPGEHHEQYF. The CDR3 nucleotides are TGTGCCAGCAGCTTATCGCCAGGGGAACATCACGAGCAGTACTTC.

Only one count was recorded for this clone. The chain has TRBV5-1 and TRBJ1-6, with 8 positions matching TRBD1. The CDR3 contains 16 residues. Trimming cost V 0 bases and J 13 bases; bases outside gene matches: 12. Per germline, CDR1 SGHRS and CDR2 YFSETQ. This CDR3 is CASSLDGQGLSGPLHF. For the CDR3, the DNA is TGCGCCAGCAGCTTGGATGGACAGGGCCTAAGTGGGCCCCTCCACTTT.

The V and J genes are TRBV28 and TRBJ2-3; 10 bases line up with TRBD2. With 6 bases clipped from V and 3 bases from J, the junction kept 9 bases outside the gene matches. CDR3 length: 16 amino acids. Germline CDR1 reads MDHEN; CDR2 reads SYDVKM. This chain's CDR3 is CASRSSGRAGTDTQYF. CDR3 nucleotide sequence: TGTGCCAGCAGATCAAGCGGGAGGGCCGGTACAGATACGCAGTATTTT.